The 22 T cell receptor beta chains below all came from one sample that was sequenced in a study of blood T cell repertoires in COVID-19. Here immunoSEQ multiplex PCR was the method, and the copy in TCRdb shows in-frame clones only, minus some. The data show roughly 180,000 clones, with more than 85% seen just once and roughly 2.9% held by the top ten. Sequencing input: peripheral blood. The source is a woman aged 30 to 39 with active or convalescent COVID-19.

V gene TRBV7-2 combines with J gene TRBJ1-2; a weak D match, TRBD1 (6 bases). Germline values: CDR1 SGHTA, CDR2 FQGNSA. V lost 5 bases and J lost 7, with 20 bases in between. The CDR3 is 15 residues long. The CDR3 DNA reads TGTGCCAGCAGCGGACGCCCTAGGGGGATCTCTGGCTACACCTTC. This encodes CASSGRPRGISGYTF.

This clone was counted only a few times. CDR3 region: CSASSGQVSNQPQHF. CDR3 coding DNA: TGCAGTGCTAGTTCCGGACAGGTGAGCAATCAGCCCCAGCATTTT. The chain links TRBV20-1 to TRBJ1-5; 7 bases match TRBD1. This CDR3 has 15 amino acids. CDR1 is DFQATT, CDR2 SNEGSKA, per germline (reference sequence). After removal of 3 bases from V and 1 base from J, the junction contained 6 bases not matched to a gene.

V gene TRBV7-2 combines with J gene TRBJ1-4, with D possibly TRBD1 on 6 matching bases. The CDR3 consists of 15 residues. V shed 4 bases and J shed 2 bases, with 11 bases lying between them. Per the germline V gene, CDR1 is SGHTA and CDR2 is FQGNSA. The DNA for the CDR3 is TGTGCCAGCAGCTCGACAGGTGGTACTAATGAAAAACTGTTTTTT. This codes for CASSSTGGTNEKLFF. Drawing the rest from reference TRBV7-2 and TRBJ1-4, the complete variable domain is GAGVSQSPSNKVTEKGKDVELRCDPISGHTALYWYRQSLGQGLEFLIYFQGNSAPDKSGLPSDRFSAERTGGSVSTLTIQRTQQEDSAVYLCASSSTGGTNEKLFFGSGTQLSVL.

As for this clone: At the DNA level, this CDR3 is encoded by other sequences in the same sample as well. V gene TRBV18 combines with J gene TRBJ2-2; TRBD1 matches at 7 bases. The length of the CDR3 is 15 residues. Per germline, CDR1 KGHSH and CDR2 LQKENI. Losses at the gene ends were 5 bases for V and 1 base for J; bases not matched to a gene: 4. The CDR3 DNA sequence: TGTGCCAGCTCAACGAGACAGGGGAACACCGGGGAGCTGTTTTTT. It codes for CASSTRQGNTGELFF.

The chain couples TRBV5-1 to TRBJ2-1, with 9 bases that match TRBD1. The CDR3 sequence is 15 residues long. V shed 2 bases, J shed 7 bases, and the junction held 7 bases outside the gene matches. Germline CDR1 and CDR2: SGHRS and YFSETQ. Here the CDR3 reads CASSLGDRDKNEQFF. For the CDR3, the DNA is TGCGCCAGCAGCTTAGGGGACAGGGATAAGAATGAGCAGTTCTTC.

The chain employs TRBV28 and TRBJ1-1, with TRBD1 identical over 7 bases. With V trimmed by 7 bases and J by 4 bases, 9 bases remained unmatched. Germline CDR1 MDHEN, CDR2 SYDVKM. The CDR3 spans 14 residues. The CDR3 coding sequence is TGTGCCAGCACTAGAGGGGGCTTGGGCACTGAAGCTTTCTTT. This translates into CASTRGGLGTEAFF.

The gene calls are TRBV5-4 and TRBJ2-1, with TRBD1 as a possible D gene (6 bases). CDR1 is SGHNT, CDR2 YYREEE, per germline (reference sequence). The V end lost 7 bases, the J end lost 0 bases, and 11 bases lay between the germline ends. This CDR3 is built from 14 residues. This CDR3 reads CASGQLGSYNEQFF. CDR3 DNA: TGTGCCAGCGGACAGTTAGGCTCCTACAATGAGCAGTTCTTC.

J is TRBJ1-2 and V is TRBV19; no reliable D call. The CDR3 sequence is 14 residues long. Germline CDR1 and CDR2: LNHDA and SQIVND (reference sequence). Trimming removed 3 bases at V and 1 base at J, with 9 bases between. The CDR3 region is CASSISRDNYGYTF. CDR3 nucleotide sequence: TGTGCCAGTAGTATCTCGAGGGATAACTATGGCTACACCTTC.

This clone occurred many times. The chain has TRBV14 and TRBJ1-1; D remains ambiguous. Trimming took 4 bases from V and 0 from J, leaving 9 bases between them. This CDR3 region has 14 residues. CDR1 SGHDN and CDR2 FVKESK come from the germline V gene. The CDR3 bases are TGTGCCAGCAGCCCCCCGGGAATGAACACTGAAGCTTTCTTT. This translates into CASSPPGMNTEAFF.

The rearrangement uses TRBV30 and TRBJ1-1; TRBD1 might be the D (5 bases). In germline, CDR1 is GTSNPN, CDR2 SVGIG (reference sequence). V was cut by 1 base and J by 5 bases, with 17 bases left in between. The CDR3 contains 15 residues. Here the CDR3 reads CAWSDGGELGTEAFF. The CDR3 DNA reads TGTGCCTGGAGTGATGGGGGGGAACTCGGGACTGAAGCTTTCTTT. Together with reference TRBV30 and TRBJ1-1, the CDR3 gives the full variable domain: SQTIHQWPATLVQPVGSPLSLECTVEGTSNPNLYWYRQAAGRGLQLLFYSVGIGQISSEVPQNLSASRPQDRQFILSSKKLLLSDSGFYLCAWSDGGELGTEAFFGQGTRLTVV.

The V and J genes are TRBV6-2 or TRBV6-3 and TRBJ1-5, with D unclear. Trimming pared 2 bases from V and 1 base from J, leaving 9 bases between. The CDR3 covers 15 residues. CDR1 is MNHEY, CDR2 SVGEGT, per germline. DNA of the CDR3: TGTGCCAGCAGTTACGGACTGTTAAGCAATCAGCCCCAGCATTTT. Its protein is CASSYGLLSNQPQHF.

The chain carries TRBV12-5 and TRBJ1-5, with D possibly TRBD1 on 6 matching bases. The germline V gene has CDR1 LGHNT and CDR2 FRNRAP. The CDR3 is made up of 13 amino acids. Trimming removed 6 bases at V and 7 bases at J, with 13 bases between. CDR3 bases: TGTGCTAGTGGCACAGGGTCAGAGCAGCCCCAGCATTTT. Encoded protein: CASGTGSEQPQHF.

CDR3 region: CASKDRPATNEKLFF. CDR3 sequence (DNA): TGTGCCAGTAAGGACAGACCTGCAACTAATGAAAAACTGTTTTTT. The chain is built from TRBV19 and TRBJ1-4; D perhaps matches TRBD1 (6 bases). This CDR3 spans 15 amino acids. Germline V CDR1 and CDR2: LNHDA, SQIVND (reference sequence). The V gene lost 7 bases and the J gene lost 0 bases, with 12 bases spanning the gap. The complete variable domain, with remaining parts taken from reference TRBV19 and TRBJ1-4, reads DGGITQSPKYLFRKEGQNVTLSCEQNLNHDAMYWYRQDPGQGLRLIYYSQIVNDFQKGDIAEGYSVSREKKESFPLTVTSAQKNPTAFYLCASKDRPATNEKLFFGSGTQLSVL.

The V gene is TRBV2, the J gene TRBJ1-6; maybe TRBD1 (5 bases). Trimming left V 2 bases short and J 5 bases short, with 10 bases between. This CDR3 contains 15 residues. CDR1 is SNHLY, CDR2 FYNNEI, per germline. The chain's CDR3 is CASSEQGGHNSPLHF. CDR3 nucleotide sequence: TGTGCCAGCAGTGAACAGGGTGGCCATAATTCACCCCTCCACTTT.

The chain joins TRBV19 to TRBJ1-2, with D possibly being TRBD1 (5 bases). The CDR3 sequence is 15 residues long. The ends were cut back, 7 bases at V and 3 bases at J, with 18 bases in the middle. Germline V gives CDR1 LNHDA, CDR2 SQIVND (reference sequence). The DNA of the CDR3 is TGTGCCAGTACCATAGGCCGGGGGGGAGACTATGGCTACACCTTC. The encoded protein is CASTIGRGGDYGYTF. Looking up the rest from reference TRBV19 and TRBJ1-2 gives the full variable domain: DGGITQSPKYLFRKEGQNVTLSCEQNLNHDAMYWYRQDPGQGLRLIYYSQIVNDFQKGDIAEGYSVSREKKESFPLTVTSAQKNPTAFYLCASTIGRGGDYGYTFGSGTRLTVV.

CDR3 nucleotide sequence: TGTGCCAGCAGTTTAAACCCTCAAGGGGCCCTCCACTTT. Its protein product is CASSLNPQGALHF. The gene calls are TRBV12-3 or TRBV12-4 and TRBJ1-6, with D maybe TRBD1 (5 bases). The CDR3 consists of 13 residues. Trimming removed 2 bases at V and 14 bases at J, with 13 bases between.

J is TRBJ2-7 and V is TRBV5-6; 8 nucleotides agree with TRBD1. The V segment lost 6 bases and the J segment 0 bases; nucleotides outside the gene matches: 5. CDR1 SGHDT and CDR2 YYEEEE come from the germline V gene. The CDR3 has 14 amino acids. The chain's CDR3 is CASTWTGPSYEQYF. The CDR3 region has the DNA TGTGCCAGCACCTGGACAGGGCCCTCCTACGAGCAGTACTTC.

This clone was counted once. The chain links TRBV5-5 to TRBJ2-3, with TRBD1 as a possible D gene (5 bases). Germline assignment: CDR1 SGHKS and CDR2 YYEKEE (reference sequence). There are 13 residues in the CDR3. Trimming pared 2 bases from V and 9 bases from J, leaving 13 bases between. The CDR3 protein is CASSFEGVGTQYF. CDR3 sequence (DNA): TGTGCCAGCAGCTTTGAAGGGGTCGGAACGCAGTATTTT.

In DNA form, the CDR3 reads TGTGCCAGCAGCTTACAGGGAAGCCACACTGAAGCTTTCTTT. Translating gives CASSLQGSHTEAFF. V gene TRBV13 combines with J gene TRBJ1-1, with D tentatively TRBD1 (5 bases). The CDR3 is made up of 14 amino acids. CDR1 is PRHDT and CDR2 is FYEKMQ in the germline V gene (reference sequence). Trimming cost V 2 bases and J 3 bases, with 10 bases left between them.

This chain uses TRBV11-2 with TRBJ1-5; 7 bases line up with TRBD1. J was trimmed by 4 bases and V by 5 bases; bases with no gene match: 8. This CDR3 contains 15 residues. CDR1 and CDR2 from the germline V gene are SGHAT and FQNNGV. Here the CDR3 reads CASSLRTGGNQPQHF. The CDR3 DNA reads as TGTGCCAGCAGCCTACGGACAGGCGGGAATCAGCCCCAGCATTTT. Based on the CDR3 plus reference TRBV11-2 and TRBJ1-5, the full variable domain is EAGVAQSPRYKIIEKRQSVAFWCNPISGHATLYWYQQILGQGPKLLIQFQNNGVVDDSQLPKDRFSAERLKGVDSTLKIQPAKLEDSAVYLCASSLRTGGNQPQHFGDGTRLSIL.

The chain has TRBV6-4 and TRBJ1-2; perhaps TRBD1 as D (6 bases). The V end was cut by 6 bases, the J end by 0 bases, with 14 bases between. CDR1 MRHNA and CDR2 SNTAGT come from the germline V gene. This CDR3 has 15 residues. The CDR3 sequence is CASSPGHSANYGYTF. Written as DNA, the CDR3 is TGTGCCAGCAGCCCGGGACACTCCGCTAACTATGGCTACACCTTC.

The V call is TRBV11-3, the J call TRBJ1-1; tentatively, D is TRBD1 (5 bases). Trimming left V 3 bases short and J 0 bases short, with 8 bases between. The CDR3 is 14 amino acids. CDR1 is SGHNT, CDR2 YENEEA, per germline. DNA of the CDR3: TGTGCCAGCAGCTTTGACAGTATGAACACTGAAGCTTTCTTT. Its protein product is CASSFDSMNTEAFF.